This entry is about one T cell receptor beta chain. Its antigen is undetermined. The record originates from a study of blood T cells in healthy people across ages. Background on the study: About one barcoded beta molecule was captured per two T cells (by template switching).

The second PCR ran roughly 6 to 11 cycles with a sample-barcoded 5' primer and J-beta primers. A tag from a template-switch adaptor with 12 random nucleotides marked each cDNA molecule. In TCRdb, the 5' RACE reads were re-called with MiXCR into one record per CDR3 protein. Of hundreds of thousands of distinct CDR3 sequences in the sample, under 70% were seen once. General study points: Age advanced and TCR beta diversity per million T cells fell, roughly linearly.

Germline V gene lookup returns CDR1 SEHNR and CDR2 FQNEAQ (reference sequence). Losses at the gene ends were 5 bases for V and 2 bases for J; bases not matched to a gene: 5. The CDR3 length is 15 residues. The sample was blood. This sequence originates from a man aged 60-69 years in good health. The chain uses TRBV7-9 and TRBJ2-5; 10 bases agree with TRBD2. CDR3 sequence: CASSPGTSVQETQYF. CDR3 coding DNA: TGTGCCAGCAGCCCCGGGACTAGCGTTCAAGAGACCCAGTACTTC. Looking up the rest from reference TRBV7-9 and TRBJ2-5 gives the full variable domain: DTGVSQNPRHKITKRGQNVTFRCDPISEHNRLYWYRQTLGQGPEFLTYFQNEAQLEKSRLLSDRFSAERPKGSFSTLEIQRTEQGDSAMYLCASSPGTSVQETQYFGPGTRLLVL.